The 28 T cell receptor beta chains given below trace back to one sample, sequenced in a study of CD4 and CD8 cells across lung adenocarcinoma regions. MiXCR, run by TCRdb on the PCR reads, gives a single entry per CDR3 protein. The sample carries about 11,000 distinct CDR3 sequences, approximately 50% recorded once. Material for sequencing was CD8+ T cells from the margin of a lung tumor. The receptors here all came from a male donor with lung adenocarcinoma. The CD4 and CD8 labels of this study may be unreliable.

J is TRBJ1-2 and V is TRBV6-1, with D maybe TRBD1 (5 bases). The CDR3 has 12 amino acids. Germline V CDR1 and CDR2: MNHNS, SASEGT. V lost 6 bases to trimming and J lost 4 bases, with 9 bases between them. As DNA, the CDR3 is TGTGCCAGCAGATCGGGGGGCTATGGCTACACCTTC. Translated, it gives CASRSGGYGYTF.

V is TRBV6-1 and J is TRBJ2-5; unclear D gene. This CDR3 is built from 14 residues. The germline CDR1 and CDR2 sequences are MNHNS and SASEGT. The V gene lost 7 bases and the J gene lost 2 bases, with 14 bases spanning the gap. This CDR3 reads CASTPLNTQETQYF. CDR3 sequence (DNA): TGTGCCAGCACCCCCTTAAACACTCAAGAGACCCAGTACTTC.

This clonotype was counted only a few times. The V and J genes are TRBV10-1 and TRBJ2-7, with 9 bases identical to TRBD1. Germline V gives CDR1 WNHNN, CDR2 SYGVQD (reference sequence). CDR3 length: 16 residues. After removal of 6 bases from V and 1 base from J, the junction contained 10 bases not matched to a gene. CDR3 sequence (DNA): TGCGCCAGCAGATCCGCCCGGGACAGGGATTCCTACGAGCAGTACTTC. Translation gives CASRSARDRDSYEQYF.

This chain links TRBV5-4 with TRBJ2-3, with 9 bases matching TRBD2. The tail of the sequence fits TRBJ2-1 better, so the J call may be wrong. Germline CDR1 reads SGHNT; CDR2 reads YYREEE (reference sequence). The CDR3 contains 17 residues. The CDR3 DNA is TGTGCCAGCAGCCTGGGCGGTAGCGGGAGAAGGGGAGAGACCCAGTTCTTC. Amino acids: CASSLGGSGRRGETQFF.

There are a few counts of this clonotype. This chain joins TRBV15 and TRBJ2-2, with D perhaps TRBD2 (7 bases). Trimming cost V 4 bases and J 5 bases, with 14 bases left between them. Germline CDR1 LNHNV, CDR2 YYDKDF (reference sequence). The CDR3 extends over 15 amino acids. CDR3 protein: CATSKGGGLTGELFF. The CDR3 bases are TGTGCCACCAGCAAGGGAGGGGGTTTGACCGGGGAGCTGTTTTTT. The full variable domain, rest sourced from reference TRBV15 and TRBJ2-2, is DAMVIQNPRYQVTQFGKPVTLSCSQTLNHNVMYWYQQKSSQAPKLLFHYYDKDFNNEADTPDNFQSRRPNTSFCFLDIRSPGLGDTAMYLCATSKGGGLTGELFFGEGSRLTVL.

This chain links TRBV10-1 with TRBJ2-1; D call uncertain. This CDR3 spans 13 amino acids. From germline, CDR1 is WNHNN and CDR2 SYGVQD (reference sequence). Trimming removed 2 bases from V and 4 bases from J, with 6 bases in between. The CDR3 loop reads CASSENPYNEQFF. The CDR3 bases are TGCGCCAGCAGTGAGAATCCTTACAATGAGCAGTTCTTC.

This clonotype was recorded once. The CDR3 here is CASSPQIAGSSYNEQFF. In nucleotides, the CDR3 is TGTGCCAGCAGCCCACAAATAGCGGGTAGCTCCTACAATGAGCAGTTCTTC. This sequence joins TRBV7-6 and TRBJ2-1, with 7 bases that match TRBD2. Unmatched junction bases numbered 10, after V lost 5 bases and J lost 0 bases. Germline CDR1 is SGHVS and CDR2 is FNYEAQ. The CDR3 spans 17 residues.

V gene TRBV6-1 combines with J gene TRBJ2-1; unclear D gene. Germline loops: CDR1 MNHNS, CDR2 SASEGT. The length of the CDR3 is 12 residues. The germline V and J ends were trimmed by 5 bases and 9 bases, with 11 bases remaining between them. CDR3 in amino acids: CASSRLLGEQFF. In DNA form, the CDR3 reads TGTGCCAGCAGTCGGCTTTTGGGTGAGCAGTTCTTC.

This clonotype was seen at least ten times. The rearrangement links TRBV25-1 to TRBJ1-1, with D perhaps TRBD1 (6 bases). Germline loops: CDR1 MGHDK, CDR2 SYGVNS. The V end was cut by 6 bases, the J end by 4 bases, with 12 bases between. The CDR3 spans 13 residues. CDR3 bases: TGTGCCAGCAGGAACAGGGAGGGCACTGAAGCTTTCTTT. It translates to CASRNREGTEAFF.

The chain has TRBV4-1 and TRBJ2-7, with TRBD1 as a possible D gene (5 bases). CDR1 and CDR2 from the germline V gene are MGHRA and YSYEKL. With 1 base removed from V and 3 bases from J, the gap between germline ends came to 10 bases. CDR3 length: 14 residues. CDR3 nucleotide sequence: TGCGCCAGCAGCCAAGGGTCAGGGTTCTACGAGCAGTACTTC. Protein sequence: CASSQGSGFYEQYF.

This chain links TRBV11-2 with TRBJ1-2; a weak D match, TRBD1 (5 bases). Germline V gene sequence: CDR1 SGHAT, CDR2 FQNNGV. The CDR3 has 12 residues. Trimming shortened V by 4 bases and J by 8 bases, and 11 bases separated the two germline ends. CDR3 region: CASSSRVRGYTF. The DNA of the CDR3 is TGTGCCAGCAGCTCCAGGGTTCGCGGCTACACCTTC.

This clonotype was detected only a few times. The V and J genes are TRBV12-3 or TRBV12-4 and TRBJ2-2; no firm D call. Trimming removed 2 bases from V and 4 bases from J, with 8 bases in between. The CDR3 extends over 14 amino acids. The CDR3 nucleotides read TGTGCCAGCAGTTTATTGGCCATCACCGGGGAGCTGTTTTTT. It codes for CASSLLAITGELFF.

This chain links TRBV6-1 with TRBJ2-5, with 11 positions matching TRBD2. The V segment lost 4 bases and the J segment 5 bases; nucleotides outside the gene matches: 6. Per the germline V gene, CDR1 is MNHNS and CDR2 is SASEGT. The CDR3 is 15 amino acids. CDR3 bases: TGTGCCAGCAGTGGTTCTAGCGGGGGGAGTGAGACCCAGTACTTC. This translates into CASSGSSGGSETQYF.

Only a few counts were recorded for this clonotype. This chain uses TRBV25-1 with TRBJ2-5; TRBD1 matches 8 bases. Looked up from germline, CDR1 is MGHDK and CDR2 is SYGVNS. The CDR3 is made up of 15 amino acids. Trimming at V came to 5 bases and at J to 5 bases, leaving 10 bases not matched to a gene. The CDR3 spells CASSPGTGWEETQYF. Here the CDR3 DNA reads TGTGCCAGCAGTCCCGGGACAGGATGGGAGGAGACCCAGTACTTC.

Comment on this clonotype: A junction boundary mismatches the germline segment, possibly from a read error. The chain is built from TRBV5-1 and TRBJ2-5; TRBD2 might be the D (6 bases). CDR1 is SGHRS and CDR2 is YFSETQ in the germline V gene. This CDR3 comprises 14 residues. CDR3 DNA sequence: TGCGCGGGCAGCGGGCGCCGTGGCCAAGATACGCAGTATTTC. Residues: CAGSGRRGQDTQYF.

The chain is built from TRBV6-1 and TRBJ2-3, with D perhaps being TRBD1 or TRBD2 (5 bases each). This CDR3 has 16 amino acids. Trimming took 8 bases from V and 9 from J, leaving 27 bases between them. Germline CDR1 is MNHNS and CDR2 is SASEGT. The CDR3 loop is CASACLAGSDGETQYF. Written as DNA, the CDR3 is TGTGCCAGCGCGTGTCTTGCAGGGAGTGACGGAGAGACGCAGTATTTT.

This sequence joins TRBV6-1 and TRBJ2-1; maybe TRBD2 (6 bases). Trimming took 9 bases from V and 0 from J, leaving 18 bases between them. This CDR3 is built from 16 residues. Germline CDR1 reads MNHNS; CDR2 reads SASEGT. The CDR3 DNA reads TGTGCCAGTGGGCGGGACGGGCCCAGCTCCTACAATGAGCAGTTCTTC. Its translation: CASGRDGPSSYNEQFF.

This chain connects TRBV30 to TRBJ2-1; TRBD2 agrees at 8 bases. V dropped 0 bases and J dropped 8; count of bases not matched to a gene: 12. Germline loops: CDR1 GTSNPN, CDR2 SVGIG (reference sequence). The CDR3 is 16 residues long. Written as DNA, the CDR3 is TGTGCCTGGAGTGTAGTTGCGAGCGGGGGCCCCCATGAGCAGTTCTTC. Translated: CAWSVVASGGPHEQFF.

CDR3 coding DNA: TGTGCCAGCAGTGAAAGTCCGGGACAGGGGTACGAGGAGCAGTTCTTC. Encoded protein: CASSESPGQGYEEQFF. The chain uses TRBV6-1 and TRBJ2-1, with 10 bases lining up with TRBD1. The CDR3 consists of 16 residues. J gave up 10 bases and V 2 bases, and 11 bases lay outside the gene matches. CDR1 and CDR2 from the germline V gene are MNHNS and SASEGT.

The chain joins TRBV7-6 to TRBJ2-1; TRBD1 matches at 9 bases. Trimming took 5 bases from V and 6 from J; bases not matched to a gene: 11. Per the germline V gene, CDR1 is SGHVS and CDR2 is FNYEAQ. This CDR3 spans 16 amino acids. CDR3 bases: TGTGCCAGCAGCCGCGTGGCGACAGGGGGAAGCAATGAGCAGTTCTTC. Encoded protein: CASSRVATGGSNEQFF.

The table lists this clonotype with a few counts. The chain couples TRBV7-2 to TRBJ2-5, with a weak D call TRBD1 (6 bases). The J call is doubtful: the DNA matches TRBJ2-7 better. This CDR3 is built from 11 residues. Germline loops: CDR1 SGHTA, CDR2 FQGNSA. The CDR3 DNA follows: TGTGCCAGCAGCCAGGACAGCGAGCAGTACTTC. Translated, it gives CASSQDSEQYF.

The chain joins TRBV6-5 to TRBJ1-2; D not certain. V lost 4 bases to trimming and J lost 4 bases, with 16 bases between them. CDR1 MNHEY and CDR2 SVGAGI come from the germline V gene. The CDR3 runs to 15 residues. The CDR3 bases are TGTGCCAGCAGTTTTGGCCCCGGATCCTCCTATGGCTACACCTTC. Translating gives CASSFGPGSSYGYTF.

As for this clonotype: An end of the junction differs from the germline gene, which may be a read error. The rearrangement uses TRBV6-1 and TRBJ2-3, with D perhaps being TRBD1 or TRBD2 (6 bases each). CDR1 MNHNS and CDR2 SASEGT come from the germline V gene. CDR3 length: 16 amino acids. The CDR3 spells CASSDEGGGDQDTQYF. In DNA, the CDR3 is TGTGCCAGCAGCGATGAAGGGGGAGGCGACCAAGATACGCAGTATTTC.

This clonotype was seen repeatedly, ten times or more. V gene TRBV14 combines with J gene TRBJ2-1, with 9 bases fitting TRBD2. J gave up 5 bases and V 3 bases, and 17 bases lay outside the gene matches. From germline, CDR1 is SGHDN and CDR2 FVKESK. This CDR3 has 19 amino acids. The CDR3 nucleotides read TGTGCCAGCAGCCATTTTCCGGGACTAGCTTCCGAGGACCACAATGAGCAGTTCTTC. It codes for CASSHFPGLASEDHNEQFF.

This clonotype came up many times. This chain uses TRBV27 with TRBJ1-2, with D possibly being TRBD1 (6 bases). V lost 3 bases, J lost 8 bases, and 10 bases lay in between. This CDR3 contains 12 residues. CDR1 and CDR2 from the germline V gene are MNHEY and SMNVEV (reference sequence). The CDR3 reads CASSFTGYGYTF. In DNA form, the CDR3 reads TGTGCCAGCAGTTTCACAGGGTACGGCTACACCTTC.

This chain connects TRBV4-1 to TRBJ2-5, with D hard to call. The end of the DNA is better explained by TRBJ2-7, so the J call may be wrong. Germline CDR1 and CDR2: MGHRA and YSYEKL. The CDR3 sequence is 15 residues long. The DNA for the CDR3 is TGCGCCAGCAGCCAAGGTGGTGCGGCCCCCTACGAGCAGTACTTC. Residues: CASSQGGAAPYEQYF.

This clonotype was detected many times. The chain carries TRBV6-1 and TRBJ1-1, with D possibly matching TRBD1 (6 bases). Per germline, CDR1 MNHNS and CDR2 SASEGT. With 7 bases removed from V and 4 bases from J, the gap between germline ends came to 16 bases. The CDR3 consists of 14 residues. The CDR3 is CASTPRGRSTEAFF. The CDR3 DNA reads TGTGCCAGCACCCCCAGGGGCAGGAGCACTGAAGCTTTCTTT.

V is TRBV10-1 and J is TRBJ2-1; 8 bases align to TRBD2. Losses at the gene ends were 4 bases for V and 7 bases for J; bases not matched to a gene: 12. This CDR3 has 16 amino acids. Germline-derived CDR1 and CDR2 are WNHNN and SYGVQD (reference sequence). The CDR3 DNA sequence: TGCGCCAGCAGTGGGTTCAGCGGGAGCCTTTCTAATGAGCAGTTCTTC. It translates to CASSGFSGSLSNEQFF.